This TCR beta chain was documented in a study of cytotoxic CD8 clonotypes in ibrutinib-treated CLL. Study overall: Following treatment for a median about 12 months, range 6 to 36, response samples were then taken. General observations from the study: A rise in clonality was seen at ibrutinib response, and a fall back toward baseline was seen at progression. At baseline, clonality was higher than in age-matched healthy donors and correlated with CD8+ counts.

A note on this clone: The antigen is not known.

Looked up from germline, CDR1 is SGHTA and CDR2 is FQGNSA. This CDR3 contains 15 residues. The V end lost 3 bases, the J end lost 0 bases, and 12 bases lay between the germline ends. Target depth was 1 in 200,000 to 1 in 1 million T cells, about 10x per clonotype. Assay: immunoSEQ multiplex PCR; the TCRdb copy retains only in-frame clones and omits some. This table has about 160,000 clones, about 84% appearing once. The gene calls are TRBV7-2 and TRBJ2-7; perhaps TRBD2 as D (5 bases). The starting material was PBMCs, obtained after 24 months of ibrutinib treatment. This clonotype was obtained from a human donor with chronic lymphocytic leukemia. CDR3 sequence reads: CASSFGRRSSYEQYF. Written as DNA, the CDR3 is TGTGCCAGCAGCTTCGGCAGGAGGAGCTCCTACGAGCAGTACTTC.